The 17 T cell receptor beta chains in this list originate from one sample, sequenced in a study of post-analysis software for immune sequencing data. Notes on the study in general: TRBV segments more frequent in patients than in controls numbered roughly 5 and included TRBV5-6, TRBV5-1 and TRBV20-1.

Their antigen targets remain unknown. The authors incorporated unique molecular identifiers into the TCR beta cDNA libraries. TCRdb reprocessed the PCR reads with MiXCR, giving one entry per CDR3 protein. The sample holds some 690,000 distinct CDR3 sequences, approximately 60% seen once. Sequenced input: blood. These receptors all stem from a girl aged 2-9 years with multiple sclerosis.

This rearrangement joins TRBV4-2 to TRBJ1-2; possibly TRBD1 for D (5 bases). CDR3 size: 16 residues. V was pared by 0 bases and J by 8 bases, with 19 bases between. Germline lookup yields CDR1 LGHNA and CDR2 YNFKEQ. CDR3 DNA sequence: TGTGCCAGCAGCCAAGATCGGGGCAGGGAATGGGGCGGCTACACCTTC. It encodes CASSQDRGREWGGYTF.

The V call is TRBV3-1, the J call TRBJ2-5, with TRBD1 identical over 9 bases. Matching the DNA end better, TRBJ2-7 makes the J call doubtful. The CDR3 length is 15 residues. CDR1 and CDR2 from the germline V gene are LGHDT and YNNKEL (reference sequence). CDR3 nucleotide sequence: TGTGCCAGCAGCCAAGATGGGACAGGGATCAACGAGCAGTACTTC. Translating it yields CASSQDGTGINEQYF.

This clonotype occurred a few times. V usage is TRBV6-2 or TRBV6-3 and J usage is TRBJ1-1; tentatively, D is TRBD1 (6 bases). With 4 bases removed from V and 5 bases from J, the gap between germline ends came to 14 bases. CDR3 length equals 14 residues. CDR1 and CDR2 from the germline V gene are MNHEY and SVGEGT. The CDR3 spells CASSWTALGTEAFF. CDR3 nucleotide sequence: TGTGCCAGCAGTTGGACAGCCCTCGGGACTGAAGCTTTCTTT.

The chain employs TRBV10-2 and TRBJ2-7, with 9 bases identical to TRBD1. Germline values: CDR1 WSHSY, CDR2 SAAADI. V lost 7 bases to trimming and J lost 2 bases; unmatched junction nucleotides: 6. This CDR3 comprises 14 residues. The CDR3 region has the DNA TGCGCCAGCAACGCCGGGACAGGGACCTACGAGCAGTACTTC. Its translation is CASNAGTGTYEQYF.

V and J are TRBV24-1 and TRBJ2-2; maybe TRBD1 (5 bases). V gave up 4 bases and J gave up 1 base, with 18 bases separating them. This CDR3 region has 18 residues. The V gene's germline CDR1 is KGHDR and CDR2 SFDVKD. The CDR3 protein is CATSDPGRTHWNTGELFF. Here the CDR3 DNA reads TGTGCCACCAGTGACCCTGGAAGGACACATTGGAACACCGGGGAGCTGTTTTTT.

The V call is TRBV27, the J call TRBJ2-2; 11 bases agree with TRBD2. The germline gives CDR1 MNHEY, CDR2 SMNVEV (reference sequence). The CDR3 runs to 15 residues. Trimming took 7 bases from V and 4 from J; bases not matched to a gene: 5. The CDR3 here is CASTLGTSGTGELFF. The CDR3 nucleotides read TGTGCCAGCACTTTGGGGACTAGCGGCACCGGGGAGCTGTTTTTT.

The chain joins TRBV29-1 to TRBJ2-3; 10 nucleotides agree with TRBD1. Trimming at V came to 0 bases and at J to 3 bases, leaving 3 bases not matched to a gene. The CDR3 loop spans 15 amino acids. CDR1 SQVTM and CDR2 ANQGSEA come from the germline V gene. In DNA, the CDR3 is TGCAGCGTTGAAGATAGGACAGGGGGTACAGATACGCAGTATTTT. It encodes CSVEDRTGGTDTQYF.

The rearrangement uses TRBV5-1 and TRBJ1-1; a weak D match, TRBD1 (6 bases). Trimming cost V 4 bases and J 1 base, with 14 bases left between them. Germline CDR1 and CDR2: SGHRS and YFSETQ. This CDR3 region has 15 residues. For the CDR3, the DNA is TGCGCCAGCAGCCCAAGGGACACCTCGAACACTGAAGCTTTCTTT. It specifies CASSPRDTSNTEAFF.

The rearrangement links TRBV7-8 to TRBJ2-6, with D possibly matching TRBD1 (6 bases). The CDR3 length is 18 residues. V lost 5 bases and J 2 bases, leaving 19 bases between the germline ends. Germline V gene data show CDR1 as SGHVS and CDR2 as FQNEAQ. The CDR3 is CASSRDRRTRTGANVLTF. The CDR3 DNA sequence: TGTGCCAGCAGCCGCGACAGGAGAACTCGGACTGGGGCCAACGTCCTGACTTTC.

V usage is TRBV21-1 and J usage is TRBJ2-7; TRBD1 was called by the table and not checked on the DNA. TRBV21-1 is noted as a pseudogene. This CDR3 is built from 17 residues. CDR3: CASSKLGYRGTTYEQYF. The CDR3 nucleotides read TGTGCCAGCAGCAAATTGGGGTACAGGGGCACAACCTACGAGCAGTACTTC.

This clonotype was counted once. The gene calls are TRBV6-1 and TRBJ1-5, with D possibly TRBD1 on 5 matching bases. Trimming left V 6 bases short and J 0 bases short, with 12 bases between. The CDR3 is 15 residues long. Germline V gene sequence: CDR1 MNHNS, CDR2 SASEGT. CDR3 protein: CASRDRGNSNQPQHF. CDR3 DNA sequence: TGTGCCAGCAGGGACCGGGGCAATAGCAATCAGCCCCAGCATTTT.

This chain joins TRBV10-2 and TRBJ1-2; D is possibly TRBD1 (5 bases). CDR1 and CDR2 from the germline V gene are WSHSY and SAAADI. V dropped 0 bases and J dropped 2 bases, with 7 bases sitting between them. The CDR3 covers 14 residues. CDR3 in DNA: TGCGCCAGCAGTGAGTCGGGGCAGAACTATGGCTACACCTTC. As protein: CASSESGQNYGYTF.

This clonotype has just a few counts. The chain employs TRBV4-2 and TRBJ1-2; D remains ambiguous. This CDR3 spans 11 amino acids. Germline CDR1 and CDR2: LGHNA and YNFKEQ. V lost 0 bases and J lost 5, with 1 base in between. The CDR3, as DNA: TGTGCCAGCAGCCAAGATTATGGCTACACCTTC. It yields the protein CASSQDYGYTF.

This clonotype turned up a few times. The chain is built from TRBV12-3 or TRBV12-4 and TRBJ2-5; TRBD1 aligns across 7 bases. The CDR3 covers 14 residues. J gave up 6 bases and V 5 bases, and 9 bases lay outside the gene matches. Written as DNA, the CDR3 is TGTGCCAGCAGTCCGCCGACAGGGAAGAAGACCCAGTACTTC. Residues: CASSPPTGKKTQYF.

V usage is TRBV12-3 or TRBV12-4 and J usage is TRBJ2-1; 8 positions agree with TRBD1. V shed 5 bases, J shed 3 bases, and the junction held 0 bases outside the gene matches. This CDR3 region has 13 residues. CDR3 nucleotide sequence: TGTGCCAGCAGTACAGGGGGCTACAATGAGCAGTTCTTC. The encoded protein is CASSTGGYNEQFF.

The chain links TRBV30 to TRBJ1-2; tentatively, D is TRBD1 (5 bases). The CDR3 is made up of 11 amino acids. The V end lost 8 bases, the J end lost 8 bases, and 15 bases lay between the germline ends. Germline loops: CDR1 GTSNPN, CDR2 SVGIG (reference sequence). In DNA form, the CDR3 reads TGTGCCCACGGGCGGGGGAGCGGCTACACCTTC. Its protein product is CAHGRGSGYTF. Full variable domain (remainder filled in from reference TRBV30 and TRBJ1-2): SQTIHQWPATLVQPVGSPLSLECTVEGTSNPNLYWYRQAAGRGLQLLFYSVGIGQISSEVPQNLSASRPQDRQFILSSKKLLLSDSGFYLCAHGRGSGYTFGSGTRLTVV.

In this sample, this clonotype turned up a few times. The CDR3 bases are TGTGCCAGCAACTTACAGGGAGTGACCTACAATGAGCAGTTCTTC. Its translation is CASNLQGVTYNEQFF. This chain connects TRBV6-6 to TRBJ2-1; TRBD1 might be the D (6 bases). V lost 7 bases and J 2 bases, leaving 15 bases between the germline ends. CDR1 MNHNY and CDR2 SVGAGI come from the germline V gene (reference sequence). CDR3 length: 15 amino acids.